The 26 T cell receptor beta chains given below trace back to one sample, sequenced in a study of blood T cell repertoires in COVID-19. Libraries were prepared by immunoSEQ multiplex PCR; TCRdb keeps only in-frame clonotypes and omits some of them. The profile shows about 310,000 clones, about nine tenths of them singletons. The sample comprised peripheral blood. The receptors here all came from a man in his fifties with active or convalescent COVID-19.

The DNA for the CDR3 is TGTGCCAGCAGCGTGGGACTAGCGGGGATTGGCACAGATACGCAGTATTTT. Protein: CASSVGLAGIGTDTQYF. This sequence joins TRBV9 and TRBJ2-3, with 13 bases fitting TRBD2. Germline values: CDR1 SGDLS, CDR2 YYNGEE. This CDR3 comprises 17 residues. Germline trimming cut 2 bases from V and 1 base from J; bases unmatched to any gene: 4.

The rearrangement links TRBV7-2 to TRBJ1-4; TRBD1 might be the D (5 bases). With 3 bases removed from V and 4 bases from J, the gap between germline ends came to 6 bases. CDR1 SGHTA and CDR2 FQGNSA come from the germline V gene. This CDR3 spans 13 amino acids. Written as DNA, the CDR3 is TGTGCCAGCAGCTTCGACAGTAATGAAAAACTGTTTTTT. Translated: CASSFDSNEKLFF.

The chain is built from TRBV9 and TRBJ1-4; D gene ambiguous. CDR3 length: 15 residues. Germline CDR1 is SGDLS and CDR2 is YYNGEE. The germline V and J ends were trimmed by 4 bases and 0 bases, with 10 bases remaining between them. The CDR3 loop reads CASSSYSSTNEKLFF. CDR3 in DNA: TGTGCCAGCAGCTCCTACAGCTCAACTAATGAAAAACTGTTTTTT.

The chain joins TRBV28 to TRBJ1-2, with D perhaps matching TRBD1 (5 bases). CDR3 length equals 12 residues. V lost 6 bases to trimming and J lost 3 bases, with 8 bases between them. From germline, CDR1 is MDHEN and CDR2 SYDVKM. The CDR3 DNA is TGTGCCAGCAGCACAGGATACTATGGCTACACCTTC. Protein sequence: CASSTGYYGYTF.

The chain recombines TRBV7-3 with TRBJ2-1, with 10 bases aligning to TRBD1. CDR3 length: 15 amino acids. CDR1 is SGHTA, CDR2 FQGTGA, per germline. The V segment lost 5 bases and the J segment 8 bases; nucleotides outside the gene matches: 9. CDR3 DNA: TGTGCCAGCAGCCGGGGGACAGGGGAGTGGTATGAGCAGTTCTTC. Translated: CASSRGTGEWYEQFF.

The chain employs TRBV7-6 and TRBJ1-5; D unclear. CDR3 size: 14 residues. CDR1 SGHVS and CDR2 FNYEAQ come from the germline V gene. V lost 2 bases, J lost 4 bases, and 9 bases lay in between. For the CDR3, the DNA is TGTGCCAGCAGCTTACGAGGGTGGAATCAGCCCCAGCATTTT. This sequence encodes CASSLRGWNQPQHF. Combining the CDR3 with reference TRBV7-6 and TRBJ1-5 gives the whole variable domain GAGVSQSPRYKVTKRGQDVALRCDPISGHVSLYWYRQALGQGPEFLTYFNYEAQQDKSGLPNDRFSAERPEGSISTLTIQRTEQRDSAMYRCASSLRGWNQPQHFGDGTRLSIL.

Here the CDR3 DNA reads TGTGCCAGCAGTCAAGGACAGGGGGGGCCCTACGAGCAGTACTTC. This translates into CASSQGQGGPYEQYF. V usage is TRBV6-4 and J usage is TRBJ2-7, with 10 bases that match TRBD1. V was clipped by 5 bases and J by 2 bases; unmatched bases: 6. Germline CDR1 is MRHNA and CDR2 is SNTAGT. This CDR3 comprises 15 residues.

The chain recombines TRBV6-6 with TRBJ2-3; TRBD1 is a possible D gene (6 bases). The CDR3 spans 14 residues. Looked up from germline, CDR1 is MNHNY and CDR2 is SVGAGI (reference sequence). Trimming stripped 7 bases from V and 2 bases from J, with 13 bases between. CDR3 DNA: TGTGCCAGCATGCAGGGGCAAGACACAGATACGCAGTATTTT. Protein product: CASMQGQDTDTQYF.

V and J are TRBV7-3 and TRBJ1-1, with TRBD1 as a possible D gene (6 bases). Per germline, CDR1 SGHTA and CDR2 FQGTGA. V lost 5 bases and J 4 bases, leaving 8 bases between the germline ends. The CDR3 loop spans 12 amino acids. The CDR3 coding sequence is TGTGCCAGCAGCCCCAGGGGCACTGAAGCTTTCTTT. Its protein product is CASSPRGTEAFF. Variable domain in full (rest from reference TRBV7-3 and TRBJ1-1): GAGVSQTPSNKVTEKGKYVELRCDPISGHTALYWYRQSLGQGPEFLIYFQGTGAADDSGLPNDRFFAVRPEGSVSTLKIQRTERGDSAVYLCASSPRGTEAFFGQGTRLTVV.

This sequence joins TRBV28 and TRBJ2-1; D might be TRBD2 (7 bases). Germline CDR1 MDHEN, CDR2 SYDVKM. The CDR3 has 15 residues. V dropped 6 bases and J dropped 13 bases, with 25 bases sitting between them. This CDR3 is CASSIKGGGEVPQFF. Here the CDR3 DNA reads TGTGCCAGCAGCATCAAGGGAGGGGGGGAGGTCCCCCAGTTCTTC. Supplemented by reference TRBV28 and TRBJ2-1, the full variable domain reads DVKVTQSSRYLVKRTGEKVFLECVQDMDHENMFWYRQDPGLGLRLIYFSYDVKMKEKGDIPEGYSVSREKKERFSLILESASTNQTSMYLCASSIKGGGEVPQFFGPGTRLTVL.

This clone showed up just a few times. The gene calls are TRBV3-1 (or the pseudogene TRBV3-2) and TRBJ2-3; 9 nucleotides match TRBD1. The CDR3 has 17 amino acids. Germline CDR1 LGHDT, CDR2 YNNKEL (reference sequence). Trimming cost V 4 bases and J 1 base; bases outside gene matches: 9. In DNA, the CDR3 is TGTGCCAGCAGCCTTTGGACAGGGGTGTATGGCACAGATACGCAGTATTTT. Protein product: CASSLWTGVYGTDTQYF.

The rearrangement links TRBV7-2 to TRBJ2-7, with a weak D call TRBD1 (5 bases). The CDR3 length is 15 residues. CDR1 and CDR2 (germline): SGHTA, FQGNSA. V lost 1 base and J lost 2, with 12 bases in between. The CDR3 sequence: CASSLVRGLTYEQYF. The DNA for the CDR3 is TGTGCCAGCAGCTTAGTTAGGGGTCTAACCTACGAGCAGTACTTC.

The chain has TRBV7-2 and TRBJ2-5; D is undetermined. CDR3 size: 12 residues. Germline CDR1 is SGHTA and CDR2 is FQGNSA. V lost 5 bases and J 0 bases, leaving 4 bases between the germline ends. CDR3: CASSRYQETQYF. In nucleotides, the CDR3 is TGTGCCAGCAGCCGGTACCAAGAGACCCAGTACTTC.

This clone was observed a few times. The J gene is TRBJ2-5, the V gene TRBV6-5, with D perhaps matching TRBD1 (5 bases). V dropped 10 bases and J dropped 1 base, with 13 bases sitting between them. Germline V gene data show CDR1 as MNHEY and CDR2 as SVGAGI. The CDR3 extends over 13 amino acids. CDR3 bases: TGTGCCACCTCAAGACAGCTCCAAGAGACCCAGTACTTC. Translated, it gives CATSRQLQETQYF.

The J gene is TRBJ1-2, the V gene TRBV6-5, with a tentative D call TRBD1 (6 bases). V gave up 6 bases and J gave up 2 bases, with 16 bases separating them. The germline CDR1 and CDR2 sequences are MNHEY and SVGAGI. The CDR3 is 15 amino acids. In nucleotides, the CDR3 is TGTGCCAGCAGATTCCGGGACATTAGGAACTATGGCTACACCTTC. It yields the protein CASRFRDIRNYGYTF.

This clone was found once. The chain recombines TRBV3-1 (or the pseudogene TRBV3-2) with TRBJ1-6, with D possibly being TRBD1 (5 bases). The V and J ends lost 2 bases and 10 bases respectively, with 15 bases between them. The CDR3 is 15 amino acids. Per the germline V gene, CDR1 is LGHDT and CDR2 is YNNKEL (reference sequence). As DNA, the CDR3 is TGTGCCAGCAGCCAACGGGGGGGAGGCAGCTCACCCCTCCACTTT. Its protein is CASSQRGGGSSPLHF.

A remark on this clone: This specimen includes other DNA sequences encoding the same CDR3. This CDR3 is CASSPRGGYTF. The CDR3 bases are TGTGCCAGCAGTCCCAGGGGAGGCTACACCTTC. The genes are TRBV2 and TRBJ1-2; tentative D call: TRBD1 (6 bases). Germline V gene lookup returns CDR1 SNHLY and CDR2 FYNNEI. Trimming removed 5 bases from V and 8 bases from J, with 9 bases in between. This CDR3 is built from 11 residues.

The chain joins TRBV2 to TRBJ2-1; tentatively, D is TRBD2 (6 bases). Germline values: CDR1 SNHLY, CDR2 FYNNEI. The V and J ends lost 2 bases and 6 bases respectively, with 20 bases between them. The CDR3 length is 17 residues. CDR3 region: CASSEFGGLRRGNEQFF. In DNA, the CDR3 is TGTGCCAGCAGTGAATTTGGAGGATTGCGGAGGGGCAATGAGCAGTTCTTC.

V usage is TRBV19 and J usage is TRBJ2-7; 9 nucleotides align to TRBD1. Unmatched junction bases numbered 6, after V lost 5 bases and J lost 4 bases. The CDR3 is 14 residues long. The germline V gene has CDR1 LNHDA and CDR2 SQIVND (reference sequence). CDR3 in amino acids: CASSQQGAQYEQYF. CDR3 DNA sequence: TGTGCCAGTAGTCAACAGGGGGCGCAGTACGAGCAGTACTTC.

V gene TRBV11-2 combines with J gene TRBJ1-2, with TRBD1 matching 9 bases. V was clipped by 5 bases and J by 7 bases; unmatched bases: 5. CDR1 SGHAT and CDR2 FQNNGV come from the germline V gene. The CDR3 length is 13 residues. The CDR3 here is CASSPGTGSGYTF. For the CDR3, the DNA is TGTGCCAGCAGCCCCGGGACAGGGAGTGGCTACACCTTC.

Concerning this clone itself: Within the sample, other DNA sequences also encode this same CDR3. The CDR3 is CASSEGTGYGYTF. The CDR3 DNA reads TGTGCCAGCAGTGAAGGTACAGGTTATGGCTACACCTTC. The V and J genes are TRBV2 and TRBJ1-2, with D perhaps matching TRBD1 (5 bases). V was clipped by 1 base and J by 5 bases, with 8 bases between them. The CDR3 sequence is 13 residues long. Germline CDR1 SNHLY, CDR2 FYNNEI.

V is TRBV7-2 and J is TRBJ2-3; possible D gene TRBD2, 6 bases. Germline CDR1 and CDR2: SGHTA and FQGNSA. This CDR3 comprises 16 residues. V was pared by 2 bases and J by 6 bases, with 18 bases between. In nucleotides, the CDR3 is TGTGCCAGCAGCTTATCTAGCGTTAAAGGACCGGATACGCAGTATTTT. Encoded protein: CASSLSSVKGPDTQYF.

The chain combines TRBV30 with TRBJ1-5; possibly TRBD1 for D (6 bases). Germline V lookup: CDR1 GTSNPN, CDR2 SVGIG (reference sequence). This CDR3 region has 14 residues. V was trimmed by 5 bases and J by 1 base, leaving 12 bases between them. The CDR3 loop is CAWRTAGSNQPQHF. The CDR3 nucleotides are TGTGCCTGGCGGACAGCGGGGAGCAATCAGCCCCAGCATTTT. The full variable domain, rest sourced from reference TRBV30 and TRBJ1-5, is SQTIHQWPATLVQPVGSPLSLECTVEGTSNPNLYWYRQAAGRGLQLLFYSVGIGQISSEVPQNLSASRPQDRQFILSSKKLLLSDSGFYLCAWRTAGSNQPQHFGDGTRLSIL.

This chain links TRBV7-3 with TRBJ2-2; the match to TRBD2 covers 7 bases. Germline CDR1 is SGHTA and CDR2 is FQGTGA. V shed 0 bases, J shed 6 bases, and the junction held 10 bases outside the gene matches. The CDR3 contains 17 residues. CDR3 protein: CASSLTKETSISGELFF. For the CDR3, the DNA is TGTGCCAGCAGCTTAACGAAGGAGACTAGCATCTCCGGGGAGCTGTTTTTT.

This rearrangement joins TRBV7-2 to TRBJ1-3; D possibly corresponds to TRBD1 (5 bases). Germline assignment: CDR1 SGHTA and CDR2 FQGNSA. The V gene lost 3 bases and the J gene lost 0 bases, with 9 bases spanning the gap. This CDR3 contains 15 residues. In nucleotides, the CDR3 is TGTGCCAGCAGCTTCCAGGGAGGCTCTGGAAACACCATATATTTT. Encoded protein: CASSFQGGSGNTIYF.

This rearrangement joins TRBV28 to TRBJ1-4, with D possibly TRBD1 on 5 matching bases. The ends were cut back, 6 bases at V and 2 bases at J, with 10 bases in the middle. This CDR3 is 14 amino acids long. CDR1 is MDHEN and CDR2 is SYDVKM in the germline V gene. This chain's CDR3 is CASRWEGTNEKLFF. In DNA, the CDR3 is TGTGCCAGCAGATGGGAGGGGACTAATGAAAAACTGTTTTTT.